This T cell receptor beta chain is drawn from a study of T cells after yellow fever vaccination. Study conclusions and caveats: Re-detected after boosting: most primary clones, about 95% of CD4 and roughly 88% of CD8. Within FACS-sorted repertoires, abundant clonotypes contaminating from the bulk population could be present.

In making TCR cDNA, 5'RACE template switching added a universal primer site and UMIs to it. TCRdb recomputed calls from the 5' RACE reads with MiXCR, one row per CDR3 protein. Here the sample spans some 560,000 distinct CDR3 sequences, about 19% being singletons. On this clonotype itself: The target antigen is unknown.

Germline assignment: CDR1 WSHSY and CDR2 SAAADI. Between the trimmed V and J ends, which lost 6 bases and 1 base, there was a span of 18 bases. The CDR3 sequence is 16 residues long. The J gene is TRBJ2-5, the V gene TRBV10-2; the D is unclear. The clonotype comes from a man aged 30-40 years who received the YFV17D yellow fever vaccine. This specimen consisted of PBMCs, obtained 15 days after the yellow fever booster vaccination. CDR3 sequence reads: CASSGSSAVVQETQYF. CDR3 sequence (DNA): TGCGCCAGCAGCGGATCTTCCGCGGTAGTCCAAGAGACCCAGTACTTC.